These 10 T cell receptor beta chains were sequenced from one sample in a study of beta chain features in type 1 diabetes. Study-wide results and limits: Shortening of TCRB CDR3s, moderate but significant, appeared in all four CD4+ subsets of Type 1 diabetes patients.

Their recognized antigens are unknown. Expressed TCRB transcripts were sequenced after all isolated RNA was converted to cDNA. The assay was immunoSEQ multiplex PCR, and TCRdb's table has in-frame clones only and misses some. The table includes some 280,000 clones, over 11% detected once. Sequencing used naive CD4+ T cells from blood. These receptor sequences come from a man aged 25 to 40 with type 1 diabetes.

This chain uses TRBV28 with TRBJ2-1; perhaps TRBD1 as D (6 bases). The CDR3 spans 12 residues. CDR1 is MDHEN and CDR2 is SYDVKM in the germline V gene. The CDR3: CVTSQGYNEQFF. In DNA form, the CDR3 reads TGTGTTACCTCACAGGGTTACAATGAGCAGTTCTTC.

This clone was found a few times. For the CDR3, the DNA is TGTGCCAGCTCACCGGCCGGGACAGGGGGTCTCAATGAGCAGTTCTTC. Translation gives CASSPAGTGGLNEQFF. This sequence joins TRBV18 and TRBJ2-1; 11 bases map to TRBD1. Germline CDR1 and CDR2: KGHSH and LQKENI. This CDR3 comprises 16 residues. V lost 3 bases and J lost 6; bases outside the gene matches: 7.

This clone was recorded a few times. The V and J genes are TRBV18 and TRBJ2-5; D gene ambiguous. Germline loops: CDR1 KGHSH, CDR2 LQKENI. V was clipped by 5 bases and J by 2 bases, with 9 bases between them. The CDR3 totals 13 residues. The CDR3 DNA follows: TGTGCCAGCTCAGCCCAGGAACAAGAGACCCAGTACTTC. It is translated as CASSAQEQETQYF.

The rearrangement uses TRBV7-9 and TRBJ1-3; no clear D gene. Trimming shortened V by 5 bases and J by 10 bases, and 15 bases separated the two germline ends. CDR3 size: 13 residues. Germline V gene data show CDR1 as SEHNR and CDR2 as FQNEAQ (reference sequence). CDR3 sequence: CASSAQADETIYF. The CDR3 DNA follows: TGTGCCAGCAGCGCCCAAGCTGATGAGACCATATATTTT.

In this sample, this clone turned up a few times. The V and J genes are TRBV9 and TRBJ2-5, with 9 bases matching TRBD1. Per germline, CDR1 SGDLS and CDR2 YYNGEE. With V trimmed by 4 bases and J by 4 bases, 14 bases remained unmatched. The CDR3 sequence is 17 residues long. In DNA, the CDR3 is TGTGCCAGCAGCACGAGTATGGACAGGGGAGGGCGAGAGACCCAGTACTTC. It is translated as CASSTSMDRGGRETQYF. Based on the CDR3 plus reference TRBV9 and TRBJ2-5, the full variable domain is DSGVTQTPKHLITATGQRVTLRCSPRSGDLSVYWYQQSLDQGLQFLIQYYNGEERAKGNILERFSAQQFPDLHSELNLSSLELGDSALYFCASSTSMDRGGRETQYFGPGTRLLVL.

The V gene is TRBV12-5, the J gene TRBJ1-1; TRBD1 might be the D (5 bases). This CDR3 comprises 13 residues. The V gene's germline CDR1 is LGHNT and CDR2 FRNRAP. The V end was cut by 7 bases, the J end by 0 bases, with 9 bases between. The CDR3 bases are TGTGCTAGTGCCCCGACAGTGAACACTGAAGCTTTCTTT. Amino acid sequence: CASAPTVNTEAFF. Full variable domain (remainder filled in from reference TRBV12-5 and TRBJ1-1): DARVTQTPRHKVTEMGQEVTMRCQPILGHNTVFWYRQTMMQGLELLAYFRNRAPLDDSGMPKDRFSAEMPDATLATLKIQPSEPRDSAVYFCASAPTVNTEAFFGQGTRLTVV.

The chain links TRBV5-1 to TRBJ2-5, with 12 bases aligning to TRBD2. The CDR3 runs 16 residues. The germline V gene encodes CDR1 SGHRS and CDR2 YFSETQ. The trim removed 5 bases at V and 1 base at J, leaving 6 bases unmatched. CDR3 in amino acids: CASSTTSGSFQETQYF. DNA of the CDR3: TGCGCCAGCAGTACGACTAGCGGGAGTTTCCAAGAGACCCAGTACTTC. Full variable domain (remainder filled in from reference TRBV5-1 and TRBJ2-5): KAGVTQTPRYLIKTRGQQVTLSCSPISGHRSVSWYQQTPGQGLQFLFEYFSETQRNKGNFPGRFSGRQFSNSRSEMNVSTLELGDSALYLCASSTTSGSFQETQYFGPGTRLLVL.

The chain combines TRBV30 with TRBJ2-5; D may be TRBD2 (6 bases). CDR3 length: 14 residues. Germline V lookup: CDR1 GTSNPN, CDR2 SVGIG (reference sequence). Trimming removed 3 bases at V and 5 bases at J, with 16 bases between. The CDR3 nucleotides read TGTGCCTGGAGCCTGCTGGGGGGAGTTGAGACCCAGTACTTC. Protein: CAWSLLGGVETQYF.

This clone has a handful of counts. The chain is built from TRBV5-1 and TRBJ2-7; TRBD1 might be the D (6 bases). The CDR3 spans 14 residues. Germline V gene data show CDR1 as SGHRS and CDR2 as YFSETQ. Trimming pared 1 base from V and 2 bases from J, leaving 10 bases between. The CDR3 protein is CASSLLQGTYEQYF. DNA of the CDR3: TGCGCCAGCAGCTTGTTACAGGGAACCTACGAGCAGTACTTC.

This clone was seen a handful of times. The chain combines TRBV29-1 with TRBJ2-1; TRBD1 is a possible D gene (6 bases). Germline V gene data show CDR1 as SQVTM and CDR2 as ANQGSEA. CDR3 length: 13 residues. Trimming removed 6 bases at V and 5 bases at J, with 14 bases between. CDR3 coding DNA: TGCAGCGTATTAGACAGGATCGACAATGAGCAGTTCTTC. Translation gives CSVLDRIDNEQFF.